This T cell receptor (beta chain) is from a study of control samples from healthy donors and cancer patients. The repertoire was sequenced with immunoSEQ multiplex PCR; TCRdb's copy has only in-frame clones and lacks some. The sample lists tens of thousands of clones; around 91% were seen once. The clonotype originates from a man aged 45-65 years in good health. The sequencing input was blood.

CDR3 DNA sequence: TGTGCCAGTAGTATGCGCGGCTACGAGCAGTACTTC. It codes for CASSMRGYEQYF. This chain links TRBV19 with TRBJ2-7; D ambiguous. CDR3 length: 12 residues. Germline CDR1 is LNHDA and CDR2 is SQIVND (reference sequence). V was trimmed by 3 bases and J by 3 bases, leaving 6 bases between them.